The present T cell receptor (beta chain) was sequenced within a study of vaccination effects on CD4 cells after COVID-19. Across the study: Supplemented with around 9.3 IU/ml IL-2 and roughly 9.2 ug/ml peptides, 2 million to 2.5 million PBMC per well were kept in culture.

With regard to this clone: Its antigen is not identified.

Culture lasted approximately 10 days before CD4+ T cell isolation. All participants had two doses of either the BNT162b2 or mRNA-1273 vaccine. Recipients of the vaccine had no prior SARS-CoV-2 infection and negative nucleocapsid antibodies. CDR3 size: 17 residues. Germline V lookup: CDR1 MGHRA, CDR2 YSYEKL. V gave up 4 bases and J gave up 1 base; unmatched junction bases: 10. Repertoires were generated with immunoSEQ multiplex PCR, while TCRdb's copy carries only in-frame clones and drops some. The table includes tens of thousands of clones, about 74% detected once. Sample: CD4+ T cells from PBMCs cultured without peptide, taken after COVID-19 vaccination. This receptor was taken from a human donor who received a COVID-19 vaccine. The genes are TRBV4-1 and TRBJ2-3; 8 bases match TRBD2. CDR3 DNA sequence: TGCGCCAGCAGCCGCACCGGGGGAGCGGGGGGCACAGATACGCAGTATTTT. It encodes CASSRTGGAGGTDTQYF.